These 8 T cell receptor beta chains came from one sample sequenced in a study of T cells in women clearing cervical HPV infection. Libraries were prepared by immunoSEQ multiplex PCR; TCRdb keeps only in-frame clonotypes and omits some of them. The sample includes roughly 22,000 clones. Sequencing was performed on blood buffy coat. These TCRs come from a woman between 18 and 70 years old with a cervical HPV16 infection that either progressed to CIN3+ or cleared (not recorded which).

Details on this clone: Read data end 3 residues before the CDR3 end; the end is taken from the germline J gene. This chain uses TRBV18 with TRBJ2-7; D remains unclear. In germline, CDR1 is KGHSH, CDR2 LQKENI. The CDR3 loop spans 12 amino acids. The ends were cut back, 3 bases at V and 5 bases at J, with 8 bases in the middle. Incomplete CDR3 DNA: TGTGCCAGCTCACCGGCCAGAGACGAG. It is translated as CASSPARDE. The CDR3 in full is CASSPARDEQYF.

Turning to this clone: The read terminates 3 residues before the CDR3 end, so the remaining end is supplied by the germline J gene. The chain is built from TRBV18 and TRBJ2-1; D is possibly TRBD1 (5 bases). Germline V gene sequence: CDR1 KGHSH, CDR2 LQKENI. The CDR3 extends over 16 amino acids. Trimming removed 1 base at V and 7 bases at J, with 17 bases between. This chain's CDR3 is CASSPRSQVRGNEQFF. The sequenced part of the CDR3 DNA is TGTGCCAGCTCACCACGGTCACAGGTACGTGGTAATGAG. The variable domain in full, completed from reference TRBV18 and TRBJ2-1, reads NAGVMQNPRHLVRRRGQEARLRCSPMKGHSHVYWYRQLPEEGLKFMVYLQKENIIDESGMPKERFSAEFPKEGPSILRIQQVVRGDSAAYFCASSPRSQVRGNEQFFGPGTRLTVL.

CDR3 DNA, as far as it was read: TGTGCCAGTAGATCCCAGGCAACTGAA. Its protein is CASRSQATE. In full, the CDR3 reads CASRSQATEAFF. The rearrangement links TRBV19 to TRBJ1-1, with no clear D. The DNA ends 3 residues before the CDR3 does, and the rest of the CDR3 is filled in from the germline J gene. V was shortened by 6 bases and J by 5 bases, with 10 bases between the two germline ends. The CDR3 has 12 residues. Germline V gives CDR1 LNHDA, CDR2 SQIVND (reference sequence). The full variable domain, in which reference TRBV19 and TRBJ1-1 provide the parts outside the CDR3, is DGGITQSPKYLFRKEGQNVTLSCEQNLNHDAMYWYRQDPGQGLRLIYYSQIVNDFQKGDIAEGYSVSREKKESFPLTVTSAQKNPTAFYLCASRSQATEAFFGQGTRLTVV.

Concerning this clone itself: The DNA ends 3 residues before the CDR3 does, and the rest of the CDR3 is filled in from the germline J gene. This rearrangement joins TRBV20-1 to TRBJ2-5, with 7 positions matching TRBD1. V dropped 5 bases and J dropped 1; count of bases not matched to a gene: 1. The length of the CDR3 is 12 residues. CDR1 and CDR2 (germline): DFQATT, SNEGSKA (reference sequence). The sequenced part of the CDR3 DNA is TGCAGTGCTGGACAGGCCCAAGAGACC. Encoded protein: CSAGQAQET. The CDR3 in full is CSAGQAQETQYF.

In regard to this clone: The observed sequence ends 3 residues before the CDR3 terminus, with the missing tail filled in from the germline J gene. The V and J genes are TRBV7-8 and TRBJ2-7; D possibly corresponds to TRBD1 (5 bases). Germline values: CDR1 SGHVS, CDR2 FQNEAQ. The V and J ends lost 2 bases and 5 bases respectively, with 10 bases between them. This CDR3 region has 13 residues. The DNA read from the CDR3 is TGTGCCAGCAGCTTAATCTGGGGCGACGAG. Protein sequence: CASSLIWGDE. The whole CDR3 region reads CASSLIWGDEQYF.

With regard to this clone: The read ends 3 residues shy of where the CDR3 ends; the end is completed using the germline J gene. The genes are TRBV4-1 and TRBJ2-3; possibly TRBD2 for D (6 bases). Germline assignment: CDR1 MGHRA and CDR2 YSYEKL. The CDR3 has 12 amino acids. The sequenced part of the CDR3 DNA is TGCGCCAGCAGCCACCATACGGGGGCG. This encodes CASSHHTGA. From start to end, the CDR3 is CASSHHTGAQYF.

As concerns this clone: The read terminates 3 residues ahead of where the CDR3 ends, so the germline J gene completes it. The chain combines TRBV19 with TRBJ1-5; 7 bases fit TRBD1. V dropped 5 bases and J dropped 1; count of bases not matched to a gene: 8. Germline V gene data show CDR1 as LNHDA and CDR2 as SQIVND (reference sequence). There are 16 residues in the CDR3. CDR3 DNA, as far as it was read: TGTGCCAGTAGTCCCCGGACAGGCCAGAGCAATCAGCCC. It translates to CASSPRTGQSNQP. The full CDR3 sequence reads CASSPRTGQSNQPQHF.

The DNA read from the CDR3 is TGCAGTGCTAGGACTAGCGGGGGAGAGACC. As protein: CSARTSGGET. The whole CDR3 sequence is CSARTSGGETQYF. The genes are TRBV20-1 and TRBJ2-5, with 12 bases lining up with TRBD2. The CDR3 goes on 3 residues after the read ends, and that part is filled in from the germline J gene. The germline V gene has CDR1 DFQATT and CDR2 SNEGSKA (reference sequence). Trimming at V came to 3 bases and at J to 4 bases, leaving 0 bases not matched to a gene. The CDR3 loop spans 13 amino acids.